This T cell receptor (beta chain) came from a study of cytomegalovirus exposure and HLA in healthy donors. The ends lost 3 bases at V and 5 bases at J; junction bases unmatched: 1. Germline V gene lookup returns CDR1 SGHDT and CDR2 YYEEEE. CDR3 length: 14 amino acids. This PCR relied on a set of 60 Vbeta primers and 13 Jbeta primers. Clones were sequenced by immunoSEQ multiplex PCR, and TCRdb holds only the in-frame ones, with some missing. The sample lists some 140,000 clones; about four fifths were seen once. Study-level points and caveats: It was approximately 170 TCR beta chains that were listed as cytomegalovirus-associated. Diagnosis of cytomegalovirus status made by the classifier reportedly showed high specificity and sensitivity.

About this clone: Antigen: not known.

The chain has TRBV5-6 and TRBJ2-2, with 10 positions matching TRBD1. Sample: PBMCs. This receptor was obtained from a man aged 30-40 years in good health and CMV-seronegative. CDR3 in amino acids: CASSWGQGTGELFF. The CDR3 DNA reads as TGTGCCAGCAGCTGGGGACAGGGGACCGGGGAGCTGTTTTTT.